The clone carrying this T cell receptor beta chain was counted between two and nine times. The data are from a study of shared T cell receptors in the human thymus. Sequencing used immunoSEQ multiplex PCR; TCRdb keeps in-frame clones, though not all of them. Of 450,000 to 650,000 clones in the sample, approximately 80% are singletons; the top ten hold around 0.013%. The length of the CDR3 is 15 residues. Germline CDR1 KGHSH, CDR2 LQKENI. Trimming cost V 4 bases and J 1 base; bases outside gene matches: 4. These same data were also listed under a study on human thymus T cells. From that study: Donors consisted of healthy Finnish infants (having corrective surgery for congenital heart defects). Corrective heart surgery yielded the resections from which the thymus tissue came. Biased V and J segment usage appeared in thymus and peripheral blood. Thymic repertoires of unrelated individuals were reported in related research to overlap highly.

The source is a boy younger than two with a congenital heart defect. Sequenced material: thymocytes. The genes are TRBV18 and TRBJ2-7, with 10 bases fitting TRBD1. CDR3 in amino acids: CASSRGTGVSYEQYF. Written as DNA, the CDR3 is TGTGCCAGCTCACGAGGGACAGGGGTATCCTACGAGCAGTACTTC.